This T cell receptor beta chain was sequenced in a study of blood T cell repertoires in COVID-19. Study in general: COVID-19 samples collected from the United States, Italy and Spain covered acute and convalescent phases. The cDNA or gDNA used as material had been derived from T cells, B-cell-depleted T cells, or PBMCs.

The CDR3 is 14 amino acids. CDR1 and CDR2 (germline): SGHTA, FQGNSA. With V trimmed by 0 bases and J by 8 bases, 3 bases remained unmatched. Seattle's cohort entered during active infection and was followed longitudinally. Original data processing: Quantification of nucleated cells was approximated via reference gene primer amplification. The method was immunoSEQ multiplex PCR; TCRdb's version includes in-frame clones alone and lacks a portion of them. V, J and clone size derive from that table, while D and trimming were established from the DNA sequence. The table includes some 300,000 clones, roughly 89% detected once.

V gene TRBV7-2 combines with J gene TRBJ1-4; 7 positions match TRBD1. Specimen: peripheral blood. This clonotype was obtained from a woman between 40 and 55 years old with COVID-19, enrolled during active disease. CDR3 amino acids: CASSLAGGREKLFF. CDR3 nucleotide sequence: TGTGCCAGCAGCTTAGCAGGGGGCAGGGAAAAACTGTTTTTT.